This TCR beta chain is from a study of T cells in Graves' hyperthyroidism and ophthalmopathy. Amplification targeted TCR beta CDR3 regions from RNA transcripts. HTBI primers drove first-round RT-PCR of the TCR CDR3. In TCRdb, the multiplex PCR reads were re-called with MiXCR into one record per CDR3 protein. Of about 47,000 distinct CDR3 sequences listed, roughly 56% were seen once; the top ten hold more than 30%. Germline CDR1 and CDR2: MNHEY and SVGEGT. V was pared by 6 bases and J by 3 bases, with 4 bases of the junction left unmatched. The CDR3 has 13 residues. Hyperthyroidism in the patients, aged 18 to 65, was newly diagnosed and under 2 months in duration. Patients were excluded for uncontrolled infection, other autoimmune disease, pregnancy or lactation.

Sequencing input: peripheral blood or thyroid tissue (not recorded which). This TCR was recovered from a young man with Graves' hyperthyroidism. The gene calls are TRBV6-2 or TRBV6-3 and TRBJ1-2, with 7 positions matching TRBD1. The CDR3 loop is CASSTGQHYGYTF. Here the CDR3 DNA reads TGTGCCAGCAGCACGGGACAGCACTATGGCTACACCTTC.